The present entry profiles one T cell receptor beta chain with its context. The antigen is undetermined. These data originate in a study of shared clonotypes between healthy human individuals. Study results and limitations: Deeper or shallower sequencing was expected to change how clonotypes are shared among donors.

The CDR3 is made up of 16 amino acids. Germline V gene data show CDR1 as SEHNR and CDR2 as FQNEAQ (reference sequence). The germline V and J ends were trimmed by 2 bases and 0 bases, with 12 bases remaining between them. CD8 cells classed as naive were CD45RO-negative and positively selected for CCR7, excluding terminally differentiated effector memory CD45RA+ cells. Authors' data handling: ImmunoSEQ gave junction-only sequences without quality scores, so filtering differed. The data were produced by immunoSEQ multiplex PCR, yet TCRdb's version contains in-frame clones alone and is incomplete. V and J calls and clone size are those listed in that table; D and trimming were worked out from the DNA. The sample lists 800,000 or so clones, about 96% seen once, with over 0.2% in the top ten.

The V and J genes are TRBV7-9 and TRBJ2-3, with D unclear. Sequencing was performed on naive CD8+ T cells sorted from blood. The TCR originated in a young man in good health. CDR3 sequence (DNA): TGTGCCAGCAGCTTACCCCTCAGTTCTAGCACAGATACGCAGTATTTT. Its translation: CASSLPLSSSTDTQYF.